Presented here are 23 T cell receptor beta chains from one specimen sequenced in a study of cytomegalovirus exposure and HLA in healthy donors. The table came from immunoSEQ multiplex PCR; TCRdb's copy has only in-frame clones and leaves some out. The sample includes 120,000 or so clones, roughly 90% of them seen just once. Input material: PBMCs. The receptors come from a woman aged 18-30 years in good health and CMV-seronegative.

This sequence joins TRBV6-4 and TRBJ2-5, with 13 nucleotides matching TRBD2. The CDR3 spans 17 residues. The germline CDR1 and CDR2 sequences are MRHNA and SNTAGT. Trimming removed 0 bases from V and 3 bases from J; junction bases left unmatched: 4. CDR3 amino acids: CASSDSLGLAGEETQYF. The CDR3 coding sequence is TGTGCCAGCAGTGACTCGTTAGGACTAGCGGGAGAAGAGACCCAGTACTTC.

The chain carries TRBV11-2 and TRBJ2-7; D might be TRBD1 (7 bases). The V gene lost 5 bases and the J gene lost 6 bases, with 14 bases spanning the gap. This CDR3 comprises 13 residues. The germline gives CDR1 SGHAT, CDR2 FQNNGV. The CDR3 DNA is TGTGCCAGCAGCGAAAGACAGGGAGGCGAGCAGTACTTC. This sequence encodes CASSERQGGEQYF.

V gene TRBV10-1 combines with J gene TRBJ2-3; 14 bases match TRBD2. Germline CDR1 is WNHNN and CDR2 is SYGVQD (reference sequence). Trimming cost V 4 bases and J 5 bases; bases outside gene matches: 2. The CDR3 covers 15 residues. The CDR3 sequence: CASSGLAGGKDTQYF. The CDR3 DNA reads as TGCGCCAGCAGTGGACTAGCGGGGGGGAAAGATACGCAGTATTTT.

The chain couples TRBV7-9 to TRBJ2-7; 8 bases match TRBD2. With 7 bases clipped from V and 5 bases from J, the junction kept 7 bases outside the gene matches. The CDR3 runs to 13 residues. Germline values: CDR1 SEHNR, CDR2 FQNEAQ (reference sequence). CDR3 amino acids: CASTDGGAHEQYF. The CDR3 region has the DNA TGTGCCAGCACCGACGGGGGGGCCCACGAGCAGTACTTC.

This rearrangement joins TRBV4-2 to TRBJ2-1, with 10 bases matching TRBD1. Germline lookup yields CDR1 LGHNA and CDR2 YNFKEQ. With 2 bases clipped from V and 3 bases from J, the junction kept 7 bases outside the gene matches. There are 17 residues in the CDR3. CDR3 amino acids: CASSQLTGGSDYNEQFF. The CDR3 region has the DNA TGTGCCAGCAGCCAACTGACAGGGGGCAGCGACTACAATGAGCAGTTCTTC.

This chain joins TRBV6-4 and TRBJ2-3, with 9 bases that match TRBD1. V shed 6 bases and J 4 bases; nucleotides not matched to a gene: 5. Germline CDR1 and CDR2: MRHNA and SNTAGT. The CDR3 runs 14 residues. CDR3 region: CASRGDREADTQYF. CDR3 DNA sequence: TGTGCCAGCAGGGGGGACAGGGAGGCAGATACGCAGTATTTT.

The chain's CDR3 is CASSPPFSGTIYF. DNA of the CDR3: TGTGCCAGCTCACCACCGTTTTCAGGGACCATATATTTT. The chain recombines TRBV18 with TRBJ1-3, with D possibly being TRBD1 (5 bases). V was shortened by 0 bases and J by 10 bases, with 10 bases between the two germline ends. The CDR3 totals 13 residues. The V gene's germline CDR1 is KGHSH and CDR2 LQKENI.

V is TRBV4-1 and J is TRBJ2-1, with D possibly TRBD2 on 6 matching bases. CDR1 and CDR2 from the germline V gene are MGHRA and YSYEKL. The CDR3 contains 13 residues. Between the trimmed V and J ends, which lost 1 base and 10 bases, there was a span of 11 bases. CDR3 sequence reads: CASSQGGVREQFF. The CDR3 region has the DNA TGCGCCAGCAGCCAAGGGGGGGTGAGAGAGCAGTTCTTC.

A note on this clone: Within the sample, other DNA sequences also encode this same CDR3. This chain links TRBV5-1 with TRBJ1-1, with 9 bases matching TRBD1. Trimming at V came to 0 bases and at J to 4 bases, leaving 4 bases not matched to a gene. The CDR3 sequence is 15 residues long. In germline, CDR1 is SGHRS, CDR2 YFSETQ. In DNA, the CDR3 is TGCGCCAGCAGCTTGGTTACAGGGGGCTTCACTGAAGCTTTCTTT. It encodes CASSLVTGGFTEAFF.

The chain has TRBV7-8 and TRBJ1-4; 9 nucleotides align to TRBD1. J was trimmed by 8 bases and V by 3 bases; bases with no gene match: 7. The CDR3 runs to 15 residues. The V gene's germline CDR1 is SGHVS and CDR2 FQNEAQ. For the CDR3, the DNA is TGTGCCAGCAGCTTGGAGGACAGGGGAGGCGAAAAACTGTTTTTT. Amino acids: CASSLEDRGGEKLFF.

CDR3 sequence reads: CASSLRGQGTGELFF. The CDR3 DNA reads as TGTGCCAGCAGTTTACGGGGACAGGGCACCGGGGAGCTGTTTTTT. The J gene is TRBJ2-2, the V gene TRBV28; 9 bases are a match to TRBD1. This CDR3 has 15 amino acids. V gave up 2 bases and J gave up 4 bases; unmatched junction bases: 2. The germline V gene has CDR1 MDHEN and CDR2 SYDVKM.

This chain connects TRBV2 to TRBJ2-2, with 7 bases fitting TRBD2. Losses at the gene ends were 7 bases for V and 2 bases for J; bases not matched to a gene: 4. The length of the CDR3 is 14 residues. Looked up from germline, CDR1 is SNHLY and CDR2 is FYNNEI. The CDR3 sequence is CASTLAANTGELFF. The CDR3 coding sequence is TGTGCCAGCACTCTAGCGGCTAACACCGGGGAGCTGTTTTTT.

This chain connects TRBV9 to TRBJ1-6, with 8 bases fitting TRBD1. This CDR3 spans 18 amino acids. The ends lost 4 bases at V and 1 base at J; junction bases unmatched: 10. Germline values: CDR1 SGDLS, CDR2 YYNGEE. This CDR3 is CASSPMDRVFSYNSPLHF. The CDR3 DNA sequence: TGTGCCAGCAGCCCAATGGACAGGGTATTTTCCTATAATTCACCCCTCCACTTT.

CDR3 residues: CASSVSRDTTSGNTIYF. The CDR3 nucleotides are TGTGCCAGCAGCGTGTCAAGGGACACAACCTCTGGAAACACCATATATTTT. The chain employs TRBV9 and TRBJ1-3, with D possibly being TRBD1 (6 bases). V lost 2 bases to trimming and J lost 0 bases, with 15 bases between them. The germline V gene encodes CDR1 SGDLS and CDR2 YYNGEE. This CDR3 comprises 17 residues.

The chain links TRBV6-5 to TRBJ2-3; 9 nucleotides align to TRBD2. The CDR3 extends over 15 amino acids. Germline-derived CDR1 and CDR2 are MNHEY and SVGAGI. V dropped 5 bases and J dropped 4; count of bases not matched to a gene: 7. The CDR3 protein is CASSRLGGGADTQYF. In DNA, the CDR3 is TGTGCCAGCAGTCGTTTGGGCGGGGGGGCAGATACGCAGTATTTT.

The CDR3 is CASSRDRTYNEQFF. The CDR3, as DNA: TGTGCCAGCAGTAGGGACAGAACCTACAATGAGCAGTTCTTC. This chain links TRBV28 with TRBJ2-1; 7 nucleotides match TRBD1. V lost 5 bases and J lost 2; bases outside the gene matches: 3. This CDR3 has 14 amino acids. Germline CDR1 MDHEN, CDR2 SYDVKM.

The CDR3 sequence is CASSFTTGGINEQYF. The CDR3, as DNA: TGTGCCAGCAGTTTCACGACAGGGGGCATCAACGAGCAGTACTTC. The rearrangement links TRBV27 to TRBJ2-7; 10 bases map to TRBD1. The trim removed 3 bases at V and 5 bases at J, leaving 7 bases unmatched. The CDR3 spans 15 residues. CDR1 is MNHEY and CDR2 is SMNVEV in the germline V gene (reference sequence).

This rearrangement joins TRBV5-4 to TRBJ2-5; 8 nucleotides line up with TRBD2. Germline CDR1 and CDR2: SGHNT and YYREEE (reference sequence). This CDR3 is 15 amino acids long. J was trimmed by 5 bases and V by 0 bases; bases with no gene match: 6. CDR3 DNA: TGTGCCAGCAGCTTGGACGGGGGGGCAGGGGAGACCCAGTACTTC. Its protein product is CASSLDGGAGETQYF.

V and J are TRBV7-8 and TRBJ2-4; D ambiguous. Trimming stripped 2 bases from V and 8 bases from J, with 13 bases between. From germline, CDR1 is SGHVS and CDR2 FQNEAQ. This CDR3 is 14 amino acids long. In DNA, the CDR3 is TGTGCCAGCAGCTTAAGTCTTCGGCAGGACATTCAGTACTTC. It encodes CASSLSLRQDIQYF.

This clone was seen a handful of times. V gene TRBV30 combines with J gene TRBJ1-2; D unclear. Germline V lookup: CDR1 GTSNPN, CDR2 SVGIG (reference sequence). V lost 0 bases, J lost 4 bases, and 15 bases lay in between. There are 15 residues in the CDR3. The CDR3 DNA sequence: TGTGCCTGGAGTGTTCGAAACGAGCCCTTCTATGGCTACACCTTC. Encoded protein: CAWSVRNEPFYGYTF.

This sequence joins TRBV7-9 and TRBJ2-7, with 9 bases matching TRBD1. The CDR3 is 14 amino acids. The junction had 5 bases not matched to a gene; V was cut back by 5 bases and J by 3 bases. Germline CDR1 SEHNR, CDR2 FQNEAQ (reference sequence). The CDR3 region is CASSPGTGIYEQYF. Written as DNA, the CDR3 is TGTGCCAGCAGCCCCGGGACAGGGATCTACGAGCAGTACTTC.

This clone turned up a few times. This chain joins TRBV6-6 and TRBJ2-7, with 10 bases that match TRBD2. Germline V gene sequence: CDR1 MNHNY, CDR2 SVGAGI (reference sequence). CDR3 size: 15 residues. V lost 1 base, J lost 3 bases, and 3 bases stayed unmatched. The CDR3 loop reads CASSYFQREGYEQYF. As DNA, the CDR3 is TGTGCCAGCAGTTACTTCCAGCGGGAGGGCTACGAGCAGTACTTC.

The chain combines TRBV19 with TRBJ1-1; D gene unclear. The CDR3 totals 14 residues. CDR1 LNHDA and CDR2 SQIVND come from the germline V gene (reference sequence). With 5 bases removed from V and 0 bases from J, the gap between germline ends came to 10 bases. The CDR3 protein is CASSRVNMNTEAFF. The CDR3 DNA is TGTGCCAGTAGTCGGGTTAACATGAACACTGAAGCTTTCTTT.